This T cell receptor beta chain was found in a study of response to subunit inactivated influenza vaccine. V was trimmed by 5 bases and J by 8 bases, leaving 18 bases between them. CDR3 length: 14 amino acids. Germline V gene sequence: CDR1 MDHEN, CDR2 SYDVKM. TCRdb re-analysed the RT-PCR reads in MiXCR, keeping a single row per CDR3 protein. The sample consists of hundreds of thousands of distinct CDR3 sequences, about 11% of them appearing once. The same data also went into a second study, on T cells expressing NK-cell markers. From that study: The TCR beta cDNA came from 5'RACE template switching with UMIs.

The gene calls are TRBV28 and TRBJ2-5, with no clear D. This clonotype was sampled from a man between 45 and 60 years old who received an inactivated influenza vaccine. Sequences were derived from PBMCs from blood, sampled on the day of vaccination. In DNA, the CDR3 is TGTGCCAGCAGTCAATCCATTCATCTAACAACCCAGTACTTC. As protein: CASSQSIHLTTQYF.